In this sample, the clone carrying this T cell receptor beta chain turned up once. The antigen is unknown. CDR1 SGHRS and CDR2 YFSETQ come from the germline V gene. With 0 bases clipped from V and 9 bases from J, the junction kept 10 bases outside the gene matches. The length of the CDR3 is 17 residues. The source of the sample is a study of cytomegalovirus exposure and HLA in healthy donors. Broader study findings: Despite most TCR sequences being rare, some public TCRs occurred in many donors. Presence/absence analyses assumed roughly uniform sequencing depth across donors. A later look showed TCR association rates differing by HLA locus, highest for DRB1 and lowest for HLA-C.

PCR primers comprised 60 Vbeta and 13 Jbeta primers. TCRdb's copy holds only in-frame clones and misses some; the assay was immunoSEQ multiplex PCR. In the table there are approximately 210,000 clones, roughly 87% of which are singletons. The source is a man aged 40-49 years in good health and CMV-seropositive. This sequence joins TRBV5-1 and TRBJ2-1, with TRBD2 matching 12 bases. Material: PBMCs. CDR3 nucleotides: TGCGCCAGCAGCTTGGCCAATATGGGACTAGCGGGTGGTGAGCAGTTCTTC. It is translated as CASSLANMGLAGGEQFF.